Sequencing of this TCR beta chain was carried out in a study of beta chain features in type 1 diabetes. Study-level background: Taken together, all samples contributed 107,917,701 examined sorted cells.

Donors underwent one heparinised blood draw, 100 to 150 mL on average. Central memory, naive, regulatory and stem cell-like memory CD4+ cells were sorted by CD45RO/CCR7/CD25/CD127/CD95/CD27. The investigators reverse transcribed all of the isolated RNA, so they sequenced expressed TCRB transcripts. Method: immunoSEQ multiplex PCR; TCRdb's copy keeps in-frame clones and lacks some. The repertoire holds over 40,000 clones, with about 51% as singletons. The receptor comes from a woman under 30 in good health. Sample: Tregs from blood.

CDR3 residues: CAWSVGDRGLSGELFF. CDR3 nucleotide sequence: TGTGCCTGGAGTGTAGGGGACAGGGGGTTGTCCGGGGAGCTGTTTTTT. This chain joins TRBV30 and TRBJ2-2, with TRBD1 matching 11 bases. There are 16 residues in the CDR3. V dropped 0 bases and J dropped 6; count of bases not matched to a gene: 6. The germline V gene has CDR1 GTSNPN and CDR2 SVGIG (reference sequence).